This entry is about one T cell receptor beta chain. Clones were sequenced by immunoSEQ multiplex PCR, and TCRdb holds only the in-frame ones, with some missing. The sample lists over 100,000 clones; roughly 88% were seen once. The germline V and J ends were trimmed by 3 bases and 5 bases, with 14 bases remaining between them. This CDR3 spans 14 amino acids. Germline V gene data show CDR1 as ENHRY and CDR2 as SYGVKD. This specimen belongs to a study of blood T cell repertoires in COVID-19. The receptor comes from a woman aged 80 or over with active or convalescent COVID-19. The rearrangement joins TRBV10-3 to TRBJ2-7; D perhaps matches TRBD1 (5 bases). Input material: peripheral blood. In nucleotides, the CDR3 is TGTGCCATCAGTGAATTACAGGCGGCCAACGAGCAGTACTTC. This gives the protein CAISELQAANEQYF.